This entry describes one T cell receptor beta chain. The antigen is undetermined. This sample was taken from a study of T cell responses to AZD1222 COVID-19 vaccine. Study-level results: The donors showed a predominance of white British ancestry and of females, with possible underestimation of clonal diversity. Spike-specific TCR breadth rose after two AZD1222 doses, and depth rose as well. In all cases, repertoires were sampled only after the peak T cell response.

V was cut by 1 base and J by 2 bases, with 6 bases left in between. The germline gives CDR1 SGHVS, CDR2 FQNEAQ. The CDR3 consists of 14 residues. TCRdb keeps only in-frame clones here, not all; method: immunoSEQ multiplex PCR. The sample holds around 130,000 clones, 70% to 90% seen once. The TCR was taken from an adult in good health. The V call is TRBV7-8, the J call TRBJ1-3; D is ambiguous. The source material was peripheral blood, sampled on day 0 of AZD1222 vaccination. This CDR3 is CASSLGGTGNTIYF. CDR3 nucleotides: TGTGCCAGCAGCTTAGGAGGGACTGGAAACACCATATATTTT.